Sequencing of this T cell receptor beta chain was carried out in a study of T-cell memory formation after mild COVID-19 listed by TCRdb under 2021. In terms of the full investigation: TCR sequence clusters from the two donors were largely donor specific. Longitudinal TCRalpha and TCRbeta repertoire sequencing tracked T-cell clones expanding and contracting after mild COVID-19 in two donors. Two young, previously healthy adult volunteers made up the cohort, one male and one female.

A few counts support this clonotype. What this receptor recognizes is not known. One base away there is no much larger clone; base qualities are not given. Instrument used: Illumina NovaSeq 6000. TCRalpha and TCRbeta cDNA libraries were built by 5'RACE with constant-segment primers, adding sample barcodes and unique molecular identifiers. Trizol reagent was used to extract RNA from every sample. Libraries were amplified in two PCR steps, with a second sample barcode and Illumina TruSeq adapters added in the second step. Libraries were sequenced on an Illumina NovaSeq with 2 x 150 bp paired-end reads. As for the authors' bioinformatics: Reads were demultiplexed and collapsed into UMI-guided consensus sequences with migec v1.2.7. Using mixcr v2.1.11, the UMI consensuses were aligned to TRA and TRB V and J templates and assembled into clonotypes. A clonotype was counted as expanded or contracted only when both edgeR and NoisET called the clonotype significant, with the noise models trained on biological replicates. edgeR calls used a false discovery rate-adjusted p below 0.01 and a log2 fold-change threshold of 1. PCA with hierarchical clustering of max-normalized trajectories of the 1000 most abundant clonotypes was used as exploratory dynamics analysis. Separately sequenced CD4+ and CD8+ repertoires were used to assign a CD4 or CD8 phenotype to each responding clone. TCRdb reran the public reads through fastp at Q25 and MiXCR, keeping productive beta chains. Duplicate CDR3 protein sequences are folded into a single record with the most common DNA and genes. It is TCRdb's table, rather than the study itself, that gives the V and J calls and clone size. This sample holds 350,000 to 500,000 distinct CDR3 sequences; more than 20% were observed only once. The ten largest clones add up to around 13% of the sample.

What the research found in general, with its limitations: Contracting CD4+ clones turned up mainly in the CM and EM memory subsets, whereas EMRA was where CD8+ clones were enriched. The second-wave clones that peaked on day 37 were not confirmed to be SARS-CoV-2 specific. Clones that contracted from day 15 to 85 showed balanced CD4/CD8 phenotypes, whereas a second wave of clones that expanded from day 15 to 37 leaned towards CD4+. Only two mild cases were covered in the study, and larger cohorts including severe cases with pre-infection samples were considered necessary. Some responding clones were detected in pre-infection memory, which suggested that pre-existing cross-reactive memory T cells had joined the SARS-CoV-2 response.

Ficoll-Paque density gradient centrifugation was the method used to isolate PBMCs. The sequenced sample consisted of PBMCs or a T cell subset sorted from them (not recorded which). The sequence was obtained from an adult woman who had mild COVID-19 (a few samples of this study predate the infection). The sample titles of this study are shuffled in the database, so cell type and time point are left out; the donor was told from shared clones.

The CDR3 here reads CSVENSAASSYNEQFF. The nucleotides read TGCAGCGTTGAAAACTCGGCCGCCAGCTCCTACAATGAGCAGTTCTTC. The rearranged segments are TRBV29-1 and TRBJ2-1; no D gene call is confident. Inclusive of the bounding cysteine and phenylalanine, the CDR3 is 16 residues long. Solely the CDR3 DNA is kept, with 48 bases framed from the first base. Deletion took 2 bases off V and 0 bases off J, with a span of 14 bases between the germline ends. CDR1 is given as SQVTM and CDR2 as ANQGSEA, both from the germline V gene.